This is a list of T cell receptor beta chains from one sample in a study of identical twins. TCRdb re-called the 5' RACE reads through MiXCR, storing one row per CDR3 protein. The sample consists of about 890,000 distinct CDR3 sequences, 9% to 15% of them appearing once. A further study also used this sample, focusing on yellow fever vaccine responses in identical twins.

What was sequenced was PBMCs. The receptor set was obtained from a woman aged 18-29 years in good health. CDR3s leave out the opening cysteine and the closing phenylalanine or tryptophan.

J: TRBJ2-2; V: TRBV27; CDR3: ASSFEQFNTGELF
J: TRBJ2-1; V: TRBV20-1; CDR3: SARGLGDSYNEQF
J: TRBJ2-6; V: TRBV4-1; CDR3: ASSQWEAGGSGANVLT
J: TRBJ2-7; V: TRBV28; CDR3: ASSQAGTLGGSYEQY
J: TRBJ2-3; V: TRBV24-1; CDR3: ATSDFRGEEDTQY
J: TRBJ1-1; V: TRBV20-1; CDR3: SATTGKAF
J: TRBJ1-1; V: TRBV6-1; CDR3: ASGYPGSNTEAF
J: TRBJ2-2; V: TRBV12-3/TRBV12-4; CDR3: ASSFGTKNTGELF
J: TRBJ1-1; V: TRBV20-1; CDR3: SARRGGREGF
J: TRBJ2-5; V: TRBV3-1; CDR3: ASSQGSRGETQY
J: TRBJ2-7; V: TRBV11-3; CDR3: ASSRGLAGIQYEQY
J: TRBJ1-1; V: TRBV28; CDR3: ASSPAGQGSTEAF
J: TRBJ2-7; V: TRBV5-1; CDR3: ASSQTSGRAYEQY
J: TRBJ2-7; V: TRBV6-1; CDR3: ASSDTGFGEQY
J: TRBJ2-5; V: TRBV14; CDR3: ASSLKTEFQETQY
J: TRBJ2-5; V: TRBV15; CDR3: ATSRDPPDRVGETQY
J: TRBJ1-6; V: TRBV5-1; CDR3: ASSLDRAVNSPLH
J: TRBJ2-2; V: TRBV5-1; CDR3: ASREWDGNTGELF
J: TRBJ2-1; V: TRBV6-1; CDR3: ASSEATLRRGGSYNEQF
J: TRBJ2-7; V: TRBV20-1; CDR3: SASPDWVYEQY
J: TRBJ1-6; V: TRBV19; CDR3: ASSTGGLGSPLH
J: TRBJ2-1; V: TRBV6-5; CDR3: ASSYSGSYNEQF
J: TRBJ2-1; V: TRBV6-1; CDR3: ASSPSGRAHEQF
J: TRBJ2-1; V: TRBV12-3/TRBV12-4; CDR3: ASSFTSQHAEQF
J: TRBJ2-2; V: TRBV6-1; CDR3: ASSEAPWQGGTGELF
J: TRBJ2-2; V: TRBV6-1; CDR3: ASSRLADPGELF
J: TRBJ2-2; V: TRBV2; CDR3: ASSTRTDRGRSNTGELF
J: TRBJ2-5; V: TRBV20-1; CDR3: SASFRGSWETQY
J: TRBJ2-1; V: TRBV6-1; CDR3: ASSEGRPLYNEQF
J: TRBJ2-1; V: TRBV24-1; CDR3: ATSDGDIVSNEQF
J: TRBJ2-3; V: TRBV7-2; CDR3: ASSLEVGPRGYTQY
J: TRBJ1-2; V: TRBV4-1; CDR3: ASSQVSDGYT
J: TRBJ2-1; V: TRBV15; CDR3: ATSRALAGGQGEQF
J: TRBJ2-2; V: TRBV5-1; CDR3: ASSGGANTGELF
J: TRBJ2-1; V: TRBV2; CDR3: ASWGLAEDNEQF
J: TRBJ2-1; V: TRBV6-1; CDR3: ASRTSEGLAVYYNEQF
J: TRBJ2-3; V: TRBV9; CDR3: ASSVGGTSGSAWDTQY
J: TRBJ2-2; V: TRBV6-1; CDR3: ASSTSGGAPTGELF
J: TRBJ1-2; V: TRBV29-1; CDR3: SVTVSRDDYGYT
J: TRBJ1-1; V: TRBV3-1; CDR3: ASSQERGGLAAAEAF
J: TRBJ2-1; V: TRBV20-1; CDR3: SARPKTSGRIDEQF
J: TRBJ2-5; V: TRBV11-2; CDR3: ASSLQLQETQY
J: TRBJ2-2; V: TRBV9; CDR3: ASSVDDTGELF
J: TRBJ2-2; V: TRBV20-1; CDR3: SATPTTNTGELF
J: TRBJ1-2; V: TRBV6-5; CDR3: ASRGQVYGYT
J: TRBJ2-1; V: TRBV29-1; CDR3: SVEGGGAFWPF
J: TRBJ1-6; V: TRBV6-5; CDR3: ASSYAGQLYNSPLH
J: TRBJ2-1; V: TRBV6-2/TRBV6-3; CDR3: ASCSSGSVNEQF
J: TRBJ2-7; V: TRBV20-1; CDR3: SARDQLAYEQY
J: TRBJ1-2; V: TRBV20-1; CDR3: SATADRGYT
J: TRBJ1-2; V: TRBV27; CDR3: ASSHRQGRLYGYT
J: TRBJ2-6; V: TRBV20-1; CDR3: SARDKTGGSGANVLT
J: TRBJ1-5; V: TRBV28; CDR3: ASGNKGWDQPQH
J: TRBJ1-1; V: TRBV28; CDR3: ASSLAPPYTEAF
J: TRBJ1-6; V: TRBV6-1; CDR3: ASSPLGQGLHFYNSPLH